This T cell receptor beta chain is drawn from a study of T cell repertoires in cytomegalovirus infection. Study at large: TCR beta signatures that were public indicated CMV infection and matching HLA type.

The study's findings and limits: CMV carriers with the relevant HLA were identified by cumulative public TCR beta family frequency.

To note about this clonotype: What it binds is unknown.

TCRdb independently ran MiXCR on the reads; one entry per CDR3 protein. The sample consists of roughly 200,000 distinct CDR3 sequences, about 15% of them appearing once. The germline gives CDR1 SQVTM, CDR2 ANQGSEA. The V end lost 2 bases, the J end lost 4 bases, and 0 bases lay between the germline ends. The CDR3 totals 10 residues. The chain joins TRBV29-1 to TRBJ2-1, with D unclear. This receptor was taken from a human donor in good health (CMV status not recorded). Some clones in this sample may be carry-over from other donors' samples. Material: CD8+ T cells from PBMCs. The CDR3 sequence: CSVEYNEQFF. The CDR3 nucleotides are TGCAGCGTTGAATACAATGAGCAGTTCTTC.